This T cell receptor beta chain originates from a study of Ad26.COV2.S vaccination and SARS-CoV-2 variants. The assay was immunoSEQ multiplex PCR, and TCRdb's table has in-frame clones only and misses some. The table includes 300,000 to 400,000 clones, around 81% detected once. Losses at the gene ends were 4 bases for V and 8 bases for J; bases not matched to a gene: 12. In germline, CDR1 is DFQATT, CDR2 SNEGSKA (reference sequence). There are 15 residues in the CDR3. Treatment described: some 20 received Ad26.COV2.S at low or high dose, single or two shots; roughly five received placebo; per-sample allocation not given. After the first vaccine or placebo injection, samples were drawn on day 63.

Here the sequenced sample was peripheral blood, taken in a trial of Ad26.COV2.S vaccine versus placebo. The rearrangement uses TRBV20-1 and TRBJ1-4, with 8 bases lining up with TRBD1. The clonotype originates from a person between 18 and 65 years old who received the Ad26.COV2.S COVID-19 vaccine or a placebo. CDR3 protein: CSANDWTGSGEKLFF. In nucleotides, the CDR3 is TGCAGTGCTAATGACTGGACAGGGTCTGGGGAAAAACTGTTTTTT.